The 2 T cell receptor beta chains listed next were all sequenced from one sample in a study of T cell responses to AZD1222 COVID-19 vaccine. Data came from immunoSEQ multiplex PCR; TCRdb stores just in-frame clones and leaves some out. The sample has some 120,000 clones; just over 85% are singletons. The sample consisted of peripheral blood, taken on day 0 of AZD1222 vaccination. The receptors stem from an adult in good health.

This rearrangement joins TRBV3-1 (or the pseudogene TRBV3-2) to TRBJ1-5, with TRBD1 matching over 10 bases. CDR3 length: 16 residues. Germline CDR1 and CDR2: LGHDT and YNNKEL (reference sequence). With 4 bases clipped from V and 6 bases from J, the junction kept 9 bases outside the gene matches. The CDR3 here is CASSRNPGTGVQPQHF. In DNA form, the CDR3 reads TGTGCCAGCAGCCGGAATCCCGGGACAGGGGTTCAGCCCCAGCATTTT.

The genes are TRBV18 and TRBJ1-2, with TRBD1 matching 8 bases. Germline V CDR1 and CDR2: KGHSH, LQKENI. The V gene end was trimmed by 6 bases and the J gene end by 6 bases; junction bases not matched to a gene: 12. This CDR3 contains 15 residues. The chain's CDR3 is CASSRGQGEENGYTF. The CDR3 DNA is TGTGCCAGCTCTCGTGGACAGGGAGAGGAGAATGGCTACACCTTC.